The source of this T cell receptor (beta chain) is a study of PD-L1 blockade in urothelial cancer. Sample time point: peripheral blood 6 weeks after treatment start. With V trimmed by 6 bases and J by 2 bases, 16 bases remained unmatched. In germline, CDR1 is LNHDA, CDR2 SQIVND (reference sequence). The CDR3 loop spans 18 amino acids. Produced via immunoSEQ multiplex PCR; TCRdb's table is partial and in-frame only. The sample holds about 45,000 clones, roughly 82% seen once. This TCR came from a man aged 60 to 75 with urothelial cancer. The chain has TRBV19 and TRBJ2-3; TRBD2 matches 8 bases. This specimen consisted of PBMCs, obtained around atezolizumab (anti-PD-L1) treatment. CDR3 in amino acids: CASRNLPSGGAYTDTQYF. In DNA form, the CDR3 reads TGTGCCAGTAGAAATCTCCCCTCGGGGGGGGCCTACACAGATACGCAGTATTTT.